This TCR beta chain was captured by sequencing in a study of T cell responses to AZD1222 COVID-19 vaccine. To note about this clone: Its antigen is unidentified.

The CDR3 is 14 amino acids. Trimming took off 7 bases at V and 5 bases at J, with 16 bases between the two ends. Germline V gene sequence: CDR1 SGDLS, CDR2 YYNGEE. Regarding the study as a whole: Donors in the cohort were predominantly white British and more often female, and clonal diversity was possibly underestimated. Only a handful of AZD1222 recipients tested seropositive at baseline.

Assay used: immunoSEQ multiplex PCR; TCRdb lists only in-frame clones, some missing. Here the sample spans roughly 180,000 clones, around 87% being singletons. The gene calls are TRBV9 and TRBJ1-5, with D uncertain. The sequence derives from an adult in good health. Sequenced here: peripheral blood, sampled on day 0 of MenACWY control vaccination. CDR3 protein: CASAAGNIDQPQHF. CDR3 coding DNA: TGTGCCAGCGCGGCGGGGAATATCGATCAGCCCCAGCATTTT.